This entry is about one T cell receptor (beta chain). This clonotype was counted at least ten times. What antigen it recognizes has not been identified. Base qualities are not provided; no much larger clone lies one nucleotide away. The record originates from a study of neurological immune-mediated disorders (dated by TCRdb to the late 2010s). In terms of the full investigation: Among the approximately 34 multiple sclerosis patients, around 31 had relapsing-remitting MS and 3 had secondary progressive MS. Peripheral blood TCR-beta repertoires from patients with HTLV-I-associated myelopathy (HAM/TSP), patients with multiple sclerosis, and healthy controls were compared in the study using UMI-based sequencing. Longitudinal samples, technical triplicates and paired sorted CD4+ and CD8+ T-cell subsets, alongside PBMC samples, were included among the roughly 110 TCR-beta libraries. The cohort included some 68 subjects: roughly 15 with HAM/TSP, about 34 with multiple sclerosis, and 20 or so healthy controls.

Sorted-subset TCR libraries were prepared from fewer than 1.1 million sorted CD4+ or CD8+ T cells. The multiple sclerosis patients were enrolled in a US clinical protocol that used magnetic resonance imaging to evaluate disease progression. Peripheral blood underwent Ficoll-Hypaque density gradient centrifugation to isolate PBMCs, which were then cryopreserved in liquid nitrogen. Paired sorted CD4+ and CD8+ subsets came from healthy controls, HAM/TSP patients and MS patients. Study-wide findings and limitations: TCR clonal expansion was highest in HAM/TSP patients and lowest in MS patients, with MS patients falling below even healthy controls. Across subjects, expanded clones never shared an identical CDR3 amino acid sequence, which suggests that the TCR-beta repertoires in every group were private. The MS cluster showed no association with clinical or MRI features, and the authors stated that larger cohorts are needed. In phylogenetic analysis, the repertoires of 18 of 34 MS patients grouped into a cluster of related CDR3 sequences, which suggests a possible signature at the repertoire level.

cDNA was synthesized by template-switch 5'RACE using a primer carrying a 10-nucleotide random unique molecular identifier by which each TCR transcript was tagged. Each sequencing run produced over 160 million TCR-beta sequences covering 15-18 subjects. The RNeasy kit was used to extract total RNA. TCR-beta VDJ regions were amplified with primers for the TCR constant region and the 5'RACE anchor, using the KAPA Real-time Library Amplification kit. A first PCR added sample indexes and Illumina adaptors, and a second PCR then raised library yield. The roughly 650 bp TCR product was size-selected on a 2% E-gel SizeSelection system after Ampure bead purification. Before pooling, libraries had their quality checked on a Bioanalyzer, their concentration measured with Qubit, and their quantity determined with the Kapa Library Quantification kit. Paired-end 2 x 150 bp sequencing of the libraries was performed on an Illumina HiSeq 2500. To increase sequence diversity, about 25-30% phiX was spiked into each library pool. As for the authors' bioinformatics: The UMI-based MiGEC pipeline processed quality-filtered reads and removed over 75% of raw TCR sequences during error correction. IMGT germline references were used for aligning VDJ genes, and each clonotype was defined as a unique CDR3 amino acid sequence together with its V-J genes. Clonal expansion, Shannon diversity and CDR3 relatedness were evaluated with VDJtools (CalcPairwiseDistances, ClusterSamples), while phylogenetic trees were built in CLCbio workbench. Using coefficient-of-variation modelling across technical triplicates, the study counted a clone as expanded if it had at least 8 unique UMIs. TCRdb cleaned the public reads at Q25 with fastp, built clones with MiXCR and kept in-frame beta chains. Merged by CDR3 protein, the rows form single entries marked with the most common genes and DNA. In this record, the V and J calls reflect TCRdb's handling and not the investigators' own analysis. Within this sample are 52,000 or so distinct CDR3 sequences, with 4% of them counted one time only. The ten largest clones represent roughly 2% of the sample.

The germline V gene supplies CDR1 ENHRY and CDR2 SYGVKD. Relative to germline, V is missing 6 bases and J is missing 3 bases, with 4 bases of the junction outside any gene match. From its cysteine to its phenylalanine, the CDR3 spans 14 amino acids. The CDR3 DNA has 42 bases and is translated from base 1. This chain is built from TRBV10-3 and TRBJ2-2, with TRBD1 identical over 7 junction bases. The TCR sequence derives from a woman between 40 and 50 years old with multiple sclerosis. Sequenced material: CD4+ T cells from blood. Read as DNA, the sequence is TGTGCCATCAGGAGAGGACAGGACACCGGGGAGCTGTTTTTT. Translated, this gives CAIRRGQDTGELFF.